The T cell receptor beta chain under discussion was sequenced for a study of shared clonotypes between healthy human individuals. On this clone: The same CDR3 arises from other DNA sequences in this sample as well.

Per germline, CDR1 PRHDT and CDR2 FYEKMQ (reference sequence). The CDR3 length is 13 residues. Deletions cut 8 bases from V and 1 base from J, with 12 bases between. The authors split each subset's genomic DNA evenly across several immunoSEQ plates. TCRdb's copy holds only in-frame clones and misses some; the assay was immunoSEQ multiplex PCR. The repertoire holds 560,000 or so clones, with approximately 96% as singletons. Naive CD8 isolation took CD45RO-negative cells positively selected for CCR7 and excluded terminally differentiated effector memory CD45RA+ cells. J is TRBJ2-7 and V is TRBV13; D unclear. The receptor was isolated from a woman aged 30 to 39 in good health. The sequenced sample consisted of naive CD8+ T cells sorted from blood. DNA for the CDR3: TGTGCCAGCTCCCCCCCCAGTTCCTACGAGCAGTACTTC. Its protein is CASSPPSSYEQYF.